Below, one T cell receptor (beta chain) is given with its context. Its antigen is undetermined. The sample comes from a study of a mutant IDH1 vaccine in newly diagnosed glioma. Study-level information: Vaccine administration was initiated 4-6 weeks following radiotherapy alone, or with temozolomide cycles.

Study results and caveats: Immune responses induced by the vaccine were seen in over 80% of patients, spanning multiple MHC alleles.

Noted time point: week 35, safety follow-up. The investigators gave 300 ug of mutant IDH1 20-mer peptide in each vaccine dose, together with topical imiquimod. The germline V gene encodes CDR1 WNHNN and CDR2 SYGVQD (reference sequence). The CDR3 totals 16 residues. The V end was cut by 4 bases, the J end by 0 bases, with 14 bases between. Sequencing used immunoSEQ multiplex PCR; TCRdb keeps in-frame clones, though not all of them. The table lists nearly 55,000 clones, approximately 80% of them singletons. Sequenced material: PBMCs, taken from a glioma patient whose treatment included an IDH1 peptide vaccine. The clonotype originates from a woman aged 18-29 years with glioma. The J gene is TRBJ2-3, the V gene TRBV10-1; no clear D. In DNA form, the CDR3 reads TGCGCCAGCAGTGGCCCCCTTGCTCCTAGCACAGATACGCAGTATTTT. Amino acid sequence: CASSGPLAPSTDTQYF.